This TCR beta chain appears in the sequencing data of a study of long-term antiretroviral therapy in people with HIV (dated by TCRdb to the early 2020s). For the study in its entirety: The earliest samples were collected approximately a decade before the 2015 WHO recommendation for immediate ART, a period when ART was typically delayed until CD4 counts fell. A total of around 200 cryopreserved PBMC samples were contributed to the cohort by 30 adults with confirmed HIV infection, with samples collected serially over a mean of approximately six years (range 1-12). Whether ART initiation and durable HIV suppression were associated with changes in peripheral blood TRB repertoire composition and diversity was tested in a retrospective serial study. Test extractions of a monoclonal T-cell line alongside approximately 34 polyclonal samples showed no cross-contamination during QIAcube processing. Eleven of the 30 participants with HIV were female. Study-wide findings and limitations: The samples were dated from about 2004 to 2017, and the ART regimens that were used may be less effective than current ART regimens. CDR3 length ranges in HIV repertoires were narrower than in controls, and network structure suggested an antigen-experienced repertoire with only a slight naive shift after ART. Because pre-ART samples had limited cell numbers, unsorted PBMC were profiled rather than sorted CD4+ and CD8+ T cells. Inferences about post-ART repertoire changes were limited because no data were available on ART adherence, viral resistance or therapy changes. Starting ART was linked to a significant rise in TRB diversity, yet even after long-term ART the diversity remained significantly lower than in transplant donor controls. Because PBMC availability was limited, only the TCR beta chain was sequenced, with no alpha chain pairing. The repertoire was dominated across all time points by expanded TRB clones identified before ART initiation, although this dominance was seen to fluctuate and to decrease in many PLHIV after ART.

On this clone itself: Its antigen remains undetermined. Per-nucleotide qualities are absent, and no much larger clonotype sits a single base away.

Inclusion was restricted to participants for whom at least one PBMC sample before ART initiation and at least two post-ART samples were available. Treatment was received in the United States of America by all participants with HIV. Before DNA extraction, cryopreserved samples of 1-10 million PBMC were thawed and then washed. At the time of the earliest PBMC sample for each participant with HIV, ages ranged from roughly 23 to 55 years. PBMC samples were contributed by each participant from 1-4 timepoints before ART initiation and 2-8 timepoints after ART initiation, with a median of 7 samples. Serial HIV viral load, CD4+ T-cell count, ART history and demographic data were obtained for every participant. A Qiagen kit on a QIAcube was used to extract genomic DNA from unsorted PBMC, with samples processed in batches of 12. The immunoSEQ hsTCRB v3.0 assay was used at survey level resolution to sequence the TRB variable region. The targeted TRB sequencing depth was about 35,000-55,000 T-cell genomes per sample. Pooled TRB libraries were sequenced on an Illumina MiSeq with a v3 150-cycle kit. Under the source paper's analysis protocol: Repertoire analysis was run in R within a reproducible Nextflow workflow that covered QC, data transformation and analysis. LymphoSeq2, an R package for AIRR-Seq data exploration, was used to implement custom analyses. After excluding a few samples that yielded fewer than 5000 total TRB sequences, 150 to 200 HIV repertoires remained for analysis. Among the roughly 190 retained HIV repertoires, some 60 were collected before ART initiation and about 130 were collected after ART initiation. Each repertoire was downsampled to 5000 TRB nucleotide sequences, and summary statistics were averaged across 100 downsampling iterations. Only TRB sequences with CDR3 regions of at least seven amino acids were retained for analysis. A Shannon entropy-derived clonality score and the Gini coefficient were used to measure diversity. Repertoire networks linked the top 5000 CDR3 amino acid sequences whenever two sequences differed by an edit distance of one. For TRB CDR3 amino acid sequences, antigen specificity groups and MHC restriction were predicted with GLIPH2. Known CMV, EBV, HIV or tissue antigen associations were flagged by matching CDR3 amino acid sequences against VDJdb and McPAS-TCR. Pre-ART, post-ART and control groups were compared with Wilcoxon signed-rank tests and Holm-Bonferroni correction. TCRdb's version of the immuneACCESS table is confined to in-frame rearrangements and falls short of the full clone set. An unresolved V gene accounts for under half of the shortfall where checked; the remainder is of unknown origin. V and J calls and clone size are as listed in that table; D and trimming were resolved from the DNA. This sample comprises about 35,000 clones, just under 95% of them detected only once. Of the sample, 3.6% is held by the ten largest clones.

The CDR3 spans 14 residues, from the cysteine through the phenylalanine. CDR3 DNA is the only sequence kept; it has 42 bases, read in frame from the first base. A distance of 11 bases separates the germline ends of V and J, which lose 3 bases and 3 bases respectively. According to the germline V gene, CDR1 reads KGHSH and CDR2 reads LQKENI. The clonotype originates from a woman aged 45-65 years with HIV. The material sequenced was unsorted PBMCs, taken 4.1 years after starting antiretroviral therapy. This chain joins TRBV18 to TRBJ1-1; the D region possibly corresponds to TRBD1 (6 bases align). Here the CDR3 is given as CASSPQGTDTEAFF. The nucleotide sequence is given as TGTGCCAGCTCACCTCAGGGGACGGACACTGAAGCTTTCTTT.